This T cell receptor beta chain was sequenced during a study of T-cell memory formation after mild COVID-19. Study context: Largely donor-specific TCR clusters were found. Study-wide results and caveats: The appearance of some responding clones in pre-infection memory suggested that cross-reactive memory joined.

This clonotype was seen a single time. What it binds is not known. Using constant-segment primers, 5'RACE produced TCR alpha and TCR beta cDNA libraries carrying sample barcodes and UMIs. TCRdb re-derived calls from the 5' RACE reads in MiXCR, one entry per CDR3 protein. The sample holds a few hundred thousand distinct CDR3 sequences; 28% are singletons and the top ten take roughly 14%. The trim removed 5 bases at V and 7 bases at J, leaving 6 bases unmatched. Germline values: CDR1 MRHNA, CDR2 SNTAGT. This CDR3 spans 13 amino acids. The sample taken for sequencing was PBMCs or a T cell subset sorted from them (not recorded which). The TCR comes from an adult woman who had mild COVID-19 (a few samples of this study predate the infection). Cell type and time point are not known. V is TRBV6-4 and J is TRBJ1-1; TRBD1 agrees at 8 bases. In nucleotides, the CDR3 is TGTGCCAGCAGTAGGAGACAGGGGATTGAAGCTTTCTTT. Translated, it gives CASSRRQGIEAFF.